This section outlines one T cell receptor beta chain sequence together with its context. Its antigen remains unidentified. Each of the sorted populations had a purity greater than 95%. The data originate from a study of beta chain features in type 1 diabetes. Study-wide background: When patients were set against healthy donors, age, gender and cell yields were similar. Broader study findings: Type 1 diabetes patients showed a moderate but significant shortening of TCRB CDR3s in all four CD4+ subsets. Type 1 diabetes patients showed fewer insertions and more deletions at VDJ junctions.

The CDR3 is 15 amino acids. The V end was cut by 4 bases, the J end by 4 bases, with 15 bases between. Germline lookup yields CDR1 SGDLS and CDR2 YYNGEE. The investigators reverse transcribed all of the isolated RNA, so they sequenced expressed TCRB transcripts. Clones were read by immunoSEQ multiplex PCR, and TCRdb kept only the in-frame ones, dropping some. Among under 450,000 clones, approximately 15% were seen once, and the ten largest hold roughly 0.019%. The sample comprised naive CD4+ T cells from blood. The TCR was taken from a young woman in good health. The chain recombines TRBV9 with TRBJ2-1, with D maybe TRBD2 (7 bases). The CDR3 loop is CASSLGGAEYNEQFF. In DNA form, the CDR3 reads TGTGCCAGCAGCCTGGGGGGGGCGGAATACAATGAGCAGTTCTTC.